The entry that follows covers one T cell receptor (beta chain) sequence. Its antigen is unknown. These data belong to a study of shared clonotypes between healthy human individuals. General study findings and limits: Represented diversity, genetic and exposure-history alike, was limited by few donors. Deeper or shallower sequencing was expected to change how clonotypes are shared among donors.

Running of the assay took place at deep level. Data came from immunoSEQ multiplex PCR; TCRdb stores just in-frame clones and leaves some out. The table shows over a million clones, with around 98% occurring only once. This CDR3 spans 15 amino acids. Trimming left V 2 bases short and J 3 bases short, with 13 bases between. The germline gives CDR1 LNHNV, CDR2 YYDKDF (reference sequence). The rearrangement uses TRBV15 and TRBJ2-5; TRBD2 is a possible D gene (7 bases). The clonotype was recovered from a man aged 30 to 45 in good health. The sample was naive CD4+ T cells sorted from blood. Subset noted: CD45RA+ positively selected. The CDR3 here is CATSRSGAGEETQYF. CDR3 bases: TGTGCCACCAGCAGATCAGGGGCGGGAGAAGAGACCCAGTACTTC.